This TCR beta chain was recorded in a study of T cells after yellow fever vaccination. Findings of the study overall: Abundant clonotypes from the bulk population could get into FACS-sorted repertoires as contaminants.

In the case of this clonotype: Its antigen is not known.

J was trimmed by 5 bases and V by 2 bases; bases with no gene match: 6. There are 15 residues in the CDR3. Germline CDR1 reads DFQATT; CDR2 reads SNEGSKA (reference sequence). TCRdb analysed the 5' RACE reads with MiXCR anew, one entry per CDR3 protein. The sample carries around 610,000 distinct CDR3 sequences, roughly 13% recorded once. This chain uses TRBV20-1 with TRBJ2-1, with 10 bases fitting TRBD2. Sequencing was performed on PBMCs, taken on the day of the yellow fever booster vaccination. The clonotype originates from a man aged 30 to 39 who received the YFV17D yellow fever vaccine. This CDR3 reads CSARIPSGGNNEQFF. The CDR3 DNA reads TGCAGTGCTAGAATTCCTAGCGGGGGAAACAATGAGCAGTTCTTC.